These 28 T cell receptor beta chains originate from one sample sequenced in a study of PD-1 blockade in classical Hodgkin lymphoma. Here immunoSEQ multiplex PCR was the method, and the copy in TCRdb shows in-frame clones only, minus some. The top ten clones hold roughly 12% of a sample with about 26,000 clones, over 60% of them seen once. Relapses following autologous stem cell transplantation were seen in all patients, with brentuximab vedotin exposure varying. Material: peripheral blood mononuclear cells (PBMCs), obtained before the second cycle of nivolumab. The source of these receptors is a human donor with classical Hodgkin lymphoma.

This chain links TRBV4-2 with TRBJ2-3, with a tentative D call TRBD1 (6 bases). The germline V and J ends were trimmed by 2 bases and 0 bases, with 15 bases remaining between them. CDR3 size: 17 residues. CDR1 and CDR2 from the germline V gene are LGHNA and YNFKEQ. The CDR3 DNA follows: TGTGCCAGCAGCCAACAGGCAGCAGGGGCCAGCACAGATACGCAGTATTTT. It encodes CASSQQAAGASTDTQYF.

The chain employs TRBV28 and TRBJ2-7; 9 nucleotides align to TRBD1. CDR3 length: 15 residues. Germline values: CDR1 MDHEN, CDR2 SYDVKM. V lost 4 bases, J lost 2 bases, and 6 bases stayed unmatched. CDR3: CASSSAGQGTYEQYF. The DNA of the CDR3 is TGTGCCAGCAGTTCCGCGGGACAGGGCACCTACGAGCAGTACTTC.

This clone was recorded a few times. V and J are TRBV27 and TRBJ1-6; no reliable D call. V shed 4 bases and J shed 10 bases, with 11 bases lying between them. The CDR3 is 13 amino acids. Germline V gives CDR1 MNHEY, CDR2 SMNVEV (reference sequence). The CDR3 protein is CASSSFERSPLHF. The DNA for the CDR3 is TGTGCCAGCAGTTCCTTCGAACGGTCACCCCTCCACTTT.

The V and J genes are TRBV5-8 and TRBJ1-3; TRBD1 might be the D (5 bases). The V end lost 0 bases, the J end lost 0 bases, and 16 bases lay between the germline ends. The CDR3 is made up of 18 amino acids. In germline, CDR1 is SGHTS, CDR2 YDEGEE. CDR3 nucleotides: TGTGCCAGCAGCTTGGCCCCCCCAGGGAGCTACTCTGGAAACACCATATATTTT. Translation gives CASSLAPPGSYSGNTIYF.

The rearrangement links TRBV7-9 to TRBJ1-6; D remains unclear. Germline V CDR1 and CDR2: SEHNR, FQNEAQ (reference sequence). V was pared by 11 bases and J by 2 bases, with 16 bases between. CDR3 length: 15 amino acids. The CDR3 reads CASGAGSPYNSPLHF. The CDR3 region has the DNA TGTGCCTCGGGCGCGGGGAGCCCCTATAATTCACCCCTCCACTTT.

This chain links TRBV7-8 with TRBJ1-5; D is ambiguous. V lost 8 bases, J lost 4 bases, and 15 bases lay in between. Germline CDR1 is SGHVS and CDR2 is FQNEAQ. The CDR3 has 14 amino acids. The CDR3 is CASQKEIANQPQHF. As DNA, the CDR3 is TGTGCCAGCCAGAAGGAAATAGCGAATCAGCCCCAGCATTTT.

This sequence joins TRBV19 and TRBJ1-1, with unresolved D. The CDR3 spans 15 residues. The ends were cut back, 1 base at V and 1 base at J, with 10 bases in the middle. Germline loops: CDR1 LNHDA, CDR2 SQIVND (reference sequence). The CDR3 region has the DNA TGTGCCAGTAGTATAGTAGGCAAAGGGAACACTGAAGCTTTCTTT. It translates to CASSIVGKGNTEAFF.

In this sample, this clone turned up a few times. The CDR3 region is CASSLFHRPNEKLFF. CDR3 DNA: TGTGCCAGCAGTTTATTTCACAGACCGAATGAAAAACTGTTTTTT. V usage is TRBV28 and J usage is TRBJ1-4; D is ambiguous. V was trimmed by 1 base and J by 5 bases, leaving 11 bases between them. Germline V lookup: CDR1 MDHEN, CDR2 SYDVKM. The CDR3 has 15 residues.

The chain couples TRBV7-2 to TRBJ2-1, with TRBD2 identical over 11 bases. Germline CDR1 and CDR2: SGHTA and FQGNSA. V lost 3 bases, J lost 3 bases, and 1 base stayed unmatched. The CDR3 covers 15 residues. The CDR3 DNA reads TGTGCCAGCAGCTTTAGCGGGAGGGTCTACAATGAGCAGTTCTTC. This sequence encodes CASSFSGRVYNEQFF.

The chain joins TRBV7-2 to TRBJ2-1; 7 nucleotides agree with TRBD2. Germline V gives CDR1 SGHTA, CDR2 FQGNSA. V shed 5 bases and J 9 bases; nucleotides not matched to a gene: 16. The CDR3 consists of 16 residues. The CDR3 here is CASSKSPGTTPGEQFF. CDR3 DNA: TGTGCCAGCAGCAAAAGTCCCGGGACTACGCCCGGTGAGCAGTTCTTC.

In its sample, this clone ranks as medium-sized (0.01 to 0.1%). The V call is TRBV30, the J call TRBJ1-4; a weak D match, TRBD1 (6 bases). From germline, CDR1 is GTSNPN and CDR2 SVGIG (reference sequence). The CDR3 consists of 12 residues. Trimming pared 3 bases from V and 8 bases from J, leaving 10 bases between. CDR3 coding DNA: TGTGCCTGGAGCCCCAGGGGCGAAAAACTGTTTTTT. This encodes CAWSPRGEKLFF.

The V and J genes are TRBV19 and TRBJ1-2; D unclear. CDR3 length: 15 amino acids. Germline assignment: CDR1 LNHDA and CDR2 SQIVND (reference sequence). Between the trimmed V and J ends, which lost 6 bases and 8 bases, there was a span of 22 bases. CDR3 sequence: CASRVLRELGEGYTF. CDR3 DNA sequence: TGTGCCAGTAGGGTTCTACGGGAGCTCGGAGAGGGCTACACCTTC.

The V call is TRBV2, the J call TRBJ1-6, with unresolved D. The CDR3 is made up of 15 amino acids. V lost 5 bases and J 0 bases, leaving 8 bases between the germline ends. Germline CDR1 reads SNHLY; CDR2 reads FYNNEI. The CDR3 region has the DNA TGTGCCAGCAGTCGCAGGAGCTCCTATAATTCACCCCTCCACTTT. Amino acids: CASSRRSSYNSPLHF.

The chain couples TRBV6-1 to TRBJ2-3, with D uncertain. V lost 8 bases and J lost 0, with 9 bases in between. Germline V gene sequence: CDR1 MNHNS, CDR2 SASEGT. The CDR3 has 13 amino acids. The CDR3 DNA follows: TGTGCCAGCCTTCGGGCTAGCACAGATACGCAGTATTTT. Amino acid sequence: CASLRASTDTQYF.

This sequence joins TRBV6-1 and TRBJ2-6; D not resolved. Germline CDR1 is MNHNS and CDR2 is SASEGT. Trimming stripped 0 bases from V and 0 bases from J, with 3 bases between. The CDR3 length is 15 residues. For the CDR3, the DNA is TGTGCCAGCAGTGAAGCCGGCTCTGGGGCCAACGTCCTGACTTTC. It translates to CASSEAGSGANVLTF.

The chain combines TRBV11-2 with TRBJ2-6; 9 nucleotides line up with TRBD1. Germline V gene sequence: CDR1 SGHAT, CDR2 FQNNGV. The trim removed 3 bases at V and 1 base at J, leaving 4 bases unmatched. The CDR3 covers 17 residues. CDR3 loop: CASSLTGGASGANVLTF. The CDR3 DNA reads as TGTGCCAGCAGCTTGACAGGGGGGGCATCTGGGGCCAACGTCCTGACTTTC.

This clone was seen only a few times. The V call is TRBV18, the J call TRBJ2-7, with a tentative D call TRBD1 (5 bases). Germline CDR1 and CDR2: KGHSH and LQKENI. The CDR3 is made up of 14 amino acids. V was cut by 3 bases and J by 4 bases, with 13 bases left in between. The CDR3 loop is CASSPARAQYEQYF. In DNA form, the CDR3 reads TGTGCCAGCTCACCCGCCAGGGCGCAATACGAGCAGTACTTC.

This rearrangement joins TRBV30 to TRBJ1-1; maybe TRBD1 (5 bases). Per germline, CDR1 GTSNPN and CDR2 SVGIG (reference sequence). The CDR3 is made up of 11 amino acids. Trimming left V 3 bases short and J 11 bases short, with 13 bases between. The CDR3 DNA reads TGTGCCTGGAGCCAACAGGTGAGGGCTTTCTTT. Its protein is CAWSQQVRAFF.

V usage is TRBV7-2 and J usage is TRBJ1-5, with D unclear. Trimming pared 3 bases from V and 3 bases from J, leaving 12 bases between. Germline CDR1 and CDR2: SGHTA and FQGNSA. The CDR3 runs 15 residues. The CDR3 loop reads CASSFGRSSNQPQHF. The CDR3 bases are TGTGCCAGCAGCTTTGGAAGGAGCTCCAATCAGCCCCAGCATTTT.

Worth noting for this clone: In the same sample, other DNA sequences code for this CDR3. The chain links TRBV5-1 to TRBJ2-5; the D gene is possibly TRBD1 (7 bases). The germline CDR1 and CDR2 sequences are SGHRS and YFSETQ. V was shortened by 0 bases and J by 2 bases, with 11 bases between the two germline ends. The CDR3 is 15 amino acids. The CDR3 is CASSLGGTAQETQYF. The CDR3 DNA reads as TGCGCCAGCAGCTTGGGCGGGACAGCTCAAGAGACCCAGTACTTC.

The chain uses TRBV4-1 and TRBJ1-2; 9 bases align to TRBD1. CDR3 size: 13 residues. Germline V gene data show CDR1 as MGHRA and CDR2 as YSYEKL. Unmatched junction bases numbered 6, after V lost 5 bases and J lost 8 bases. The CDR3 DNA follows: TGCGCCAGCAGCTTACGGGACAGGGACGGCTACACCTTC. Protein product: CASSLRDRDGYTF.

The J gene is TRBJ2-1, the V gene TRBV15, with a possible D match to TRBD1 (7 bases). Germline CDR1 and CDR2: LNHNV and YYDKDF (reference sequence). The CDR3 contains 15 residues. The V end was cut by 6 bases, the J end by 1 base, with 13 bases between. The CDR3 reads CATRGGQKSYNEQFF. The CDR3 DNA follows: TGTGCCACCAGGGGGGGACAGAAGTCCTACAATGAGCAGTTCTTC.

This chain connects TRBV7-2 to TRBJ1-2; possibly TRBD1 for D (5 bases). The CDR3 extends over 12 amino acids. The V gene lost 5 bases and the J gene lost 4 bases, with 8 bases spanning the gap. In germline, CDR1 is SGHTA, CDR2 FQGNSA. The CDR3 DNA follows: TGTGCCAGCAGCCCGGGGGGCTATGGCTACACCTTC. Its protein is CASSPGGYGYTF.

The rearrangement links TRBV28 to TRBJ2-2; TRBD2 matches 9 bases. The CDR3 is made up of 15 amino acids. The trim removed 6 bases at V and 3 bases at J, leaving 5 bases unmatched. Germline CDR1 reads MDHEN; CDR2 reads SYDVKM. The CDR3 protein is CASSAGGSDTGELFF. The CDR3 nucleotides are TGTGCCAGCAGCGCGGGGGGGTCGGACACCGGGGAGCTGTTTTTT.

This clone was counted between two and nine times. The chain couples TRBV7-9 to TRBJ2-5, with D unresolved. Trimming pared 0 bases from V and 0 bases from J, leaving 8 bases between. The CDR3 is 15 amino acids. Germline values: CDR1 SEHNR, CDR2 FQNEAQ (reference sequence). CDR3 region: CASSLAARYQETQYF. In DNA form, the CDR3 reads TGTGCCAGCAGCTTAGCGGCACGCTACCAAGAGACCCAGTACTTC.

The rearrangement links TRBV29-1 to TRBJ1-2; 7 nucleotides align to TRBD1. The CDR3 contains 13 residues. After removal of 6 bases from V and 4 bases from J, the junction contained 8 bases not matched to a gene. Germline V CDR1 and CDR2: SQVTM, ANQGSEA. CDR3 protein: CSVNRDRLYGYTF. For the CDR3, the DNA is TGCAGCGTAAACCGGGACAGACTCTATGGCTACACCTTC.

This clone was counted a few times. V is TRBV6-5 and J is TRBJ1-2; D gene uncertain. The V and J ends lost 6 bases and 3 bases respectively, with 11 bases between them. This CDR3 is built from 13 residues. Per germline, CDR1 MNHEY and CDR2 SVGAGI. The CDR3 sequence is CASSLSRDYGYTF. CDR3 coding DNA: TGTGCCAGCAGCCTCAGTAGGGACTATGGCTACACCTTC.

V and J are TRBV27 and TRBJ1-2, with D tentatively TRBD1 (6 bases). CDR3 length: 15 amino acids. Germline loops: CDR1 MNHEY, CDR2 SMNVEV (reference sequence). Deletions cut 3 bases from V and 6 bases from J, with 17 bases between. The CDR3 sequence is CASSLVGTSHNGYTF. The CDR3 DNA reads TGTGCCAGCAGTTTGGTCGGGACAAGTCACAATGGCTACACCTTC.